This TCR beta chain was sequenced during a study of OX40 agonist ivuxolimab in advanced cancers. On the study more broadly: Among those enrolled, mean age was approximately 60 years (range about 23 to 79) and about 79% were male.

Samples of blood were obtained at baseline, on cycle 4 day 1, and on cycle 7 day 1. Deletions cut 4 bases from V and 4 bases from J, with 12 bases between. CDR1 is SGHKS, CDR2 YYEKEE, per germline (reference sequence). This CDR3 region has 14 residues. The data were produced by immunoSEQ multiplex PCR, yet TCRdb's version contains in-frame clones alone and is incomplete. The repertoire holds tens of thousands of clones, with about nine tenths as singletons. This rearrangement joins TRBV5-5 to TRBJ2-1; tentative D call: TRBD1 (7 bases). This TCR was recovered from an adult with an advanced solid tumor such as melanoma, head and neck, liver or kidney cancer. The specimen was CD4+ or CD8+ T cells sorted from blood, collected in a trial of the OX40 agonist ivuxolimab. For the CDR3, the DNA is TGTGCCAGCAGCGGAGGGACAGAATACAATGAGCAGTTCTTC. This encodes CASSGGTEYNEQFF.